This T cell receptor (beta chain) was profiled in a study of shared T cell receptors in the human thymus. The table came from immunoSEQ multiplex PCR; TCRdb's copy has only in-frame clones and leaves some out. Found here are more than 550,000 clones, approximately 85% of them singletons; the top ten hold more than 0.008%. These data also featured in a second study, about human thymus T cells.

Material: thymocytes. The TCR was taken from a girl younger than two with a congenital heart defect.

The CDR3 sequence is CATYNREPGQGVCTGELFF. CDR3 DNA sequence: TGTGCCACCTATAACAGAGAACCGGGACAGGGTGTTTGTACCGGGGAGCTGTTTTTT. V usage is TRBV10-3 and J usage is TRBJ2-2, with 9 bases fitting TRBD1. With V trimmed by 10 bases and J by 5 bases, 23 bases remained unmatched. Germline V gene data show CDR1 as ENHRY and CDR2 as SYGVKD. The CDR3 is 19 residues long.